This T cell receptor beta chain emerged from a study of blood T cells in healthy people across ages. About the study: There was about one barcoded beta molecule captured by template switching per two T cells.

This clonotype was counted a few times. Alongside a J-beta primer mix, a sample-barcoded 5' primer served in a second PCR lasting roughly 6 to 11 cycles. TCRdb used MiXCR to reprocess the 5' RACE reads, holding one entry per CDR3 protein. This repertoire shows some 900,000 distinct CDR3 sequences, around 48% found once; its top ten account for about an eighth. The CDR3 totals 14 residues. Germline assignment: CDR1 SQVTM and CDR2 ANQGSEA. The chain employs TRBV29-1 and TRBJ2-4; 9 nucleotides agree with TRBD1. TRBJ2-7 matches the DNA end more closely, so the J call is doubtful. What was sequenced was blood. The clonotype was recovered from a man between 25 and 39 years old in good health. CDR3 coding DNA: TGCAGCGTTGAAGACACAGGGGGCGGGTACGAGCAGTACTTC. It specifies CSVEDTGGGYEQYF.